The 9 T cell receptor beta chains reported below all come from one sample, sequenced in a study of siplizumab effects on memory and regulatory T cells. TCRdb's table, derived via immunoSEQ multiplex PCR, lists solely in-frame clones and lacks some. The sample yields tens of thousands of clones, 90% to 97% seen once. Sequenced material: naive CD8+ T cells sorted from blood. These receptors all come from a human donor in good health.

DNA of the CDR3: TGTGCCAGCAGTTGGTGGGGTGGGGAAAAACTGTTTTTT. Translated, it gives CASSWWGGEKLFF. The rearrangement links TRBV27 to TRBJ1-4; D uncertain. The CDR3 is made up of 13 amino acids. The V end lost 4 bases, the J end lost 8 bases, and 11 bases lay between the germline ends. Germline CDR1 and CDR2: MNHEY and SMNVEV (reference sequence).

This chain uses TRBV6-1 with TRBJ2-1, with D possibly matching TRBD2 (6 bases). Germline-derived CDR1 and CDR2 are MNHNS and SASEGT. This CDR3 is built from 14 residues. Deletions cut 5 bases from V and 7 bases from J, with 15 bases between. CDR3 sequence: CASSSAVGGNEQFF. The CDR3 DNA is TGTGCCAGCAGTTCGGCAGTTGGGGGGAATGAGCAGTTCTTC.

CDR3 region: CASTGYNEQFF. DNA for the CDR3: TGTGCCAGTACGGGCTACAATGAGCAGTTCTTC. The chain is built from TRBV19 and TRBJ2-1, with D uncertain. Germline CDR1 is LNHDA and CDR2 is SQIVND (reference sequence). V lost 7 bases and J lost 3, with 4 bases in between. The CDR3 totals 11 residues.

The rearrangement uses TRBV7-2 and TRBJ2-1, with D perhaps matching TRBD2 (6 bases). Germline V gene lookup returns CDR1 SGHTA and CDR2 FQGNSA. V gave up 6 bases and J gave up 6 bases, with 21 bases separating them. The CDR3 has 16 amino acids. The CDR3 DNA is TGTGCCAGCAGTGCTAGCGTAGGGTTGACCCTCAATGAGCAGTTCTTC. Translated, it gives CASSASVGLTLNEQFF.

This clone came up once. The chain employs TRBV10-1 and TRBJ2-3; 7 bases agree with TRBD1. Germline V gene lookup returns CDR1 WNHNN and CDR2 SYGVQD (reference sequence). V shed 6 bases and J 0 bases; nucleotides not matched to a gene: 0. The length of the CDR3 is 13 residues. The CDR3 coding sequence is TGCGCCAGCAGGGACAGGAGCACAGATACGCAGTATTTT. This codes for CASRDRSTDTQYF.

The chain has TRBV6-1 and TRBJ2-7; no clear D. Trimming removed 3 bases at V and 3 bases at J, with 6 bases between. In germline, CDR1 is MNHNS, CDR2 SASEGT. This CDR3 has 12 amino acids. The CDR3 nucleotides read TGTGCCAGCAGTGACGTGGGCTACGAGCAGTACTTC. As protein: CASSDVGYEQYF.

This rearrangement joins TRBV27 to TRBJ2-1, with TRBD2 matching over 10 bases. Germline lookup yields CDR1 MNHEY and CDR2 SMNVEV (reference sequence). V trimming: 8 bases; J trimming: 6 bases; junction bases outside the gene matches: 10. The CDR3 runs 15 residues. The CDR3 DNA is TGTGCCAGCGAAATTAGCGGGGGGACGTTCAATGAGCAGTTCTTC. Translated, it gives CASEISGGTFNEQFF.

V gene TRBV7-8 combines with J gene TRBJ2-7; the D is unclear. The CDR3 length is 15 residues. Germline CDR1 is SGHVS and CDR2 is FQNEAQ. V gave up 1 base and J gave up 5 bases, with 15 bases separating them. CDR3 loop: CASSLDGHLSNEQYF. The CDR3 DNA reads as TGTGCCAGCAGCTTAGACGGCCACTTATCGAACGAGCAGTACTTC.

The chain has TRBV6-5 and TRBJ2-7; TRBD1 or TRBD2 may be the D gene (5 bases each). The CDR3 is 13 residues long. The V gene's germline CDR1 is MNHEY and CDR2 SVGAGI. V shed 7 bases and J shed 3 bases, with 13 bases lying between them. The CDR3 nucleotides are TGTGCCAGCACCACCGGTGGGGGCTACGAGCAGTACTTC. It specifies CASTTGGGYEQYF.